This T cell receptor beta chain was observed in a study of PD-1 blockade in classical Hodgkin lymphoma. Concerning this clone itself: No antigen is known for it.

The table came from immunoSEQ multiplex PCR; TCRdb's copy has only in-frame clones and leaves some out. The sample includes around 66,000 clones, roughly two thirds of them seen just once. Each patient relapsed following autologous stem cell transplantation, and prior brentuximab vedotin exposure differed. V was pared by 5 bases and J by 4 bases, with 8 bases of the junction left unmatched. The CDR3 totals 14 residues. Germline V gene sequence: CDR1 MDHEN, CDR2 SYDVKM. Study conclusions and caveats: The drivers behind the repertoire differences, possibly disease activity or prior therapy, remain undefined.

The sample in question was peripheral blood mononuclear cells (PBMCs), obtained before the second cycle of nivolumab. The TCR sequence derives from a human donor with classical Hodgkin lymphoma. This chain joins TRBV28 and TRBJ2-7; 7 nucleotides match TRBD1. In nucleotides, the CDR3 is TGTGCCAGCAGTCCCGTAAAGGGGGCTTACGAGCAGTACTTC. Translation gives CASSPVKGAYEQYF.